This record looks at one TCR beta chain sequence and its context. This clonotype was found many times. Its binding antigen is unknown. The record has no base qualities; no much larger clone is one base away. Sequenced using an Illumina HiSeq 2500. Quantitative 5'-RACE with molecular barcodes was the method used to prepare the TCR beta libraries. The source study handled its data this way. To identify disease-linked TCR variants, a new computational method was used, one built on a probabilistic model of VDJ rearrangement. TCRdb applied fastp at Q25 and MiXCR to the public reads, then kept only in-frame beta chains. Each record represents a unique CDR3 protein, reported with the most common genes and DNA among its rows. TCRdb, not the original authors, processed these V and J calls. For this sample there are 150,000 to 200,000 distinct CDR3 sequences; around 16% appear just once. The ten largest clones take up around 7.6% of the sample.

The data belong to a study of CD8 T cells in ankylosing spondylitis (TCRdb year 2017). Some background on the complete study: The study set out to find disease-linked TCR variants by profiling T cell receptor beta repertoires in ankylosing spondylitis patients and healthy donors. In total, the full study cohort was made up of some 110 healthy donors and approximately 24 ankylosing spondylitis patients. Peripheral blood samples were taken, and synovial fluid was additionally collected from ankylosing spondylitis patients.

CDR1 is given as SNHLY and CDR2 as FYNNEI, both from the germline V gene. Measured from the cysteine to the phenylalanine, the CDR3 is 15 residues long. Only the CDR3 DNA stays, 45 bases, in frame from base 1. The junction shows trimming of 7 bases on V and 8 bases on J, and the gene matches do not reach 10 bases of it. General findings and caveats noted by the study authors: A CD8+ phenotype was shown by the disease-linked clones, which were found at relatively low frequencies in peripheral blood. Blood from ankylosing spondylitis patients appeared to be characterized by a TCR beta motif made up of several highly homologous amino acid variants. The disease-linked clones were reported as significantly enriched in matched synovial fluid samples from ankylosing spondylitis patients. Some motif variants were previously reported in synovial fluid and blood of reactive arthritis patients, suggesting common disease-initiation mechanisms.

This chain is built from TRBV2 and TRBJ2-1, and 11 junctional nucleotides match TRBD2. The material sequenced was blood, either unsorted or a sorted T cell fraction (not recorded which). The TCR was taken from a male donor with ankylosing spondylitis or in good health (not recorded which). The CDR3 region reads CASKLAGGSVYEQFF. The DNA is TGTGCCAGCAAGCTAGCGGGAGGAAGTGTTTATGAGCAGTTCTTC. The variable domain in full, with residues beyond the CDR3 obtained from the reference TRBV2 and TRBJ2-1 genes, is EPEVTQTPSHQVTQMGQEVILRCVPISNHLYFYWYRQILGQKVEFLVSFYNNEISEKSEIFDDQFSVERPDGSNFTLKIRSTKLEDSAMYFCASKLAGGSVYEQFFGPGTRLTVL.